This T cell receptor (beta chain) was recorded in a study of blood T cell repertoires in COVID-19. Study-wide context: Sites in the United States, Italy and Spain provided acute and convalescent COVID-19 samples.

The repertoire was sequenced with immunoSEQ multiplex PCR; TCRdb's copy has only in-frame clones and lacks some. The sample lists fewer than 450,000 clones; more than 75% were seen once. V was shortened by 6 bases and J by 6 bases, with 12 bases between the two germline ends. This CDR3 comprises 13 residues. The sequencing input was peripheral blood. The rearrangement joins TRBV12-3 or TRBV12-4 to TRBJ1-5, with D possibly matching TRBD1 (5 bases). This clonotype originated in a woman between 18 and 29 years old who had recovered from COVID-19. The CDR3 loop reads CASRGGSGQPQHF. In DNA, the CDR3 is TGTGCCAGCAGGGGGGGATCTGGTCAGCCCCAGCATTTT.